This entry features one T cell receptor beta chain sequence. The sample comes from a study of blood T cell repertoires in COVID-19. Sequenced by immunoSEQ multiplex PCR; TCRdb stores in-frame clones only, minus some. The sample consists of fewer than 110,000 clones, more than 80% of them appearing once. The ends lost 1 base at V and 1 base at J; junction bases unmatched: 3. CDR1 is SGHTA and CDR2 is FQGTGA in the germline V gene. The CDR3 runs to 15 residues. The rearrangement joins TRBV7-3 to TRBJ2-5; 7 bases line up with TRBD2. The specimen was peripheral blood. The receptor was derived from a man between 40 and 49 years old with active or convalescent COVID-19. The CDR3 DNA reads TGTGCCAGCAGCTTAATAGCGGGCGTCCAAGAGACCCAGTACTTC. This codes for CASSLIAGVQETQYF.